This record looks at one T cell receptor (beta chain) sequence and its context. Measured with immunoSEQ multiplex PCR; TCRdb has only the in-frame clones, and not every one. The sample has roughly 40,000 clones, around 90% seen once. The sample belongs to a study of T cell changes during pregnancy in multiple sclerosis. Trimming removed 4 bases at V and 2 bases at J, with 11 bases between. Per the germline V gene, CDR1 is SGHDN and CDR2 is FVKESK. The CDR3 spans 15 residues. The rearrangement joins TRBV14 to TRBJ2-2; perhaps TRBD1 as D (6 bases). The receptor was derived from a female donor with multiple sclerosis, enrolled in a pregnancy study. This sample comprised CD4+ T cells from peripheral blood mononuclear cells, obtained in the first trimester of pregnancy. CDR3 sequence (DNA): TGTGCCAGCAGCCCATCACAGGGTAACACCGGGGAGCTGTTTTTT. Its protein product is CASSPSQGNTGELFF.